The count of the clone carrying this T cell receptor (beta chain) is one. Antigen: not known. The data are from a study of identical twins. MiXCR, applied by TCRdb to the 5' RACE reads, yields one record per CDR3 protein. This table holds about 530,000 distinct CDR3 sequences, under 25% found once. The V end was cut by 7 bases, the J end by 4 bases, with 14 bases between. This CDR3 is built from 14 residues. The germline gives CDR1 LGHDT, CDR2 YNNKEL (reference sequence). Study results and limitations: Monozygotic twin pairs showed more out-of-frame TCR alpha sharing than models estimated.

A further study also used this sample, focusing on yellow fever vaccine responses in identical twins.

The sequenced sample was CD4+ T cells sorted from blood. This clonotype originated in a young woman in good health. The chain combines TRBV3-1 with TRBJ2-1, with TRBD1 as a possible D gene (6 bases). The CDR3 is CASNTGQPYNEQFF. The CDR3 nucleotides are TGTGCCAGCAACACGGGACAACCTTACAATGAGCAGTTCTTC.